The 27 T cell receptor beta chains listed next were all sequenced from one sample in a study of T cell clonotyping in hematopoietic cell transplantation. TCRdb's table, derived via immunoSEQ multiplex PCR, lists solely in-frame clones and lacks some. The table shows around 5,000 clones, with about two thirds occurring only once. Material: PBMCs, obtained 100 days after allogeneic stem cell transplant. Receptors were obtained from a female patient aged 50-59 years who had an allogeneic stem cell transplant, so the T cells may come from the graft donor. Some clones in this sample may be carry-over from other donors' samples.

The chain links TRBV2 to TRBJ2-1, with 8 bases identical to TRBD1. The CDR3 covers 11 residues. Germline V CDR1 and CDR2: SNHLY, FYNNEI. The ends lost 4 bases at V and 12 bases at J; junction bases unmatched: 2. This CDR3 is CASSAGTGQFF. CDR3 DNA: TGTGCCAGCAGTGCCGGGACAGGGCAGTTCTTC.

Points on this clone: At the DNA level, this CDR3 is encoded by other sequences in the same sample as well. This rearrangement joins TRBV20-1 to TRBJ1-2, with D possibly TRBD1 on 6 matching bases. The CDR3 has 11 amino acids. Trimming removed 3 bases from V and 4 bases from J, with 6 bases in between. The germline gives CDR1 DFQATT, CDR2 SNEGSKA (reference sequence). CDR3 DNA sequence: TGCAGTGCTAGCAGGGGCTATGGCTACACCTTC. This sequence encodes CSASRGYGYTF.

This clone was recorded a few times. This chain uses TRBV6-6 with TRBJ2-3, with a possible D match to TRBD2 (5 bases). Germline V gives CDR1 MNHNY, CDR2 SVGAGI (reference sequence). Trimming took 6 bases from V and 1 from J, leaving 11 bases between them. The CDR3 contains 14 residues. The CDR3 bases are TGTGCCAGCAGGCGGGCCATTGGCACAGATACGCAGTATTTT. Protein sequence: CASRRAIGTDTQYF.

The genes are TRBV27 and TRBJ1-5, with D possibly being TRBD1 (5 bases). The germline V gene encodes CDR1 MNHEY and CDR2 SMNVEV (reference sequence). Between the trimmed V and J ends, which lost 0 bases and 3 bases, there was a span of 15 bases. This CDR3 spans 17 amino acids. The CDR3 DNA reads TGTGCCAGCAGTTTATCGAGAGGGGACGGCCTCAATCAGCCCCAGCATTTT. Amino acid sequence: CASSLSRGDGLNQPQHF.

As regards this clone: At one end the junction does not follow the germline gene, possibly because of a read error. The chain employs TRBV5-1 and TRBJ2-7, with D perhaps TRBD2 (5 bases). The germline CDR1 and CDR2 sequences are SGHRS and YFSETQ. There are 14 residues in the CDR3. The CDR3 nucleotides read TGTGCCAGCAGCGTAGACGGAGGTCTAAACGAGCAGTACTTC. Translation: CASSVDGGLNEQYF.

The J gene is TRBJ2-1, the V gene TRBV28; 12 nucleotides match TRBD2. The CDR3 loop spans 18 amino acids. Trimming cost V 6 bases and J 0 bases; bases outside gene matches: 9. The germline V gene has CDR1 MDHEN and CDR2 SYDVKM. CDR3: CASSTTRTSGASYNEQFF. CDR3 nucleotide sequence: TGTGCCAGCAGCACAACAAGGACTAGCGGGGCCTCCTACAATGAGCAGTTCTTC.

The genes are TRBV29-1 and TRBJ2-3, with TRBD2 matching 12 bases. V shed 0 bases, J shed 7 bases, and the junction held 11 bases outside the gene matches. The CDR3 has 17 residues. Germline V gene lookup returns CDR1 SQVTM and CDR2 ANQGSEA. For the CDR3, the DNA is TGCAGCGTTGAAGATCCGAGCGGGACTAGCGGGTCTAATACGCAGTATTTT. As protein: CSVEDPSGTSGSNTQYF.

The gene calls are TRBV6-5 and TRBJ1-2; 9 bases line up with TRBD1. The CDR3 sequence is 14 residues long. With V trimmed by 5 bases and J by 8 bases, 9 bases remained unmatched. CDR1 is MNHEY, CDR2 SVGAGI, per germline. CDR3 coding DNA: TGTGCCAGCAGTACTGGGACAGGGATGGGCGGCTACACCTTC. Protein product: CASSTGTGMGGYTF.

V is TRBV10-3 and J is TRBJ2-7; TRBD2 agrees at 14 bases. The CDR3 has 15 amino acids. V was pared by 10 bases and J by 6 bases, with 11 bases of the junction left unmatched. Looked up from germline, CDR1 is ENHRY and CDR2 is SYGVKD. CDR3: CASGTSGSLGSEQYF. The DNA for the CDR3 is TGTGCCAGCGGGACTAGCGGGAGTCTGGGGAGCGAGCAGTACTTC.

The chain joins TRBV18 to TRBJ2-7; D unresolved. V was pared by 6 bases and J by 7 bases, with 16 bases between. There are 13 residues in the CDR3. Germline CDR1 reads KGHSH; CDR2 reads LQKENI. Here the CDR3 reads CASSPTTSSEQYF. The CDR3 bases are TGTGCCAGCTCCCCCACGACTTCGAGTGAGCAGTACTTC.

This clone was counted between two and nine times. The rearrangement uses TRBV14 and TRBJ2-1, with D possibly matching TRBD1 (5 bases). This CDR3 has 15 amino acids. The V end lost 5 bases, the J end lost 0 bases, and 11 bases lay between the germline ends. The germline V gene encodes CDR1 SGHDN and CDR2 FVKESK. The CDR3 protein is CASSFQGNSYNEQFF. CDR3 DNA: TGTGCCAGCAGCTTCCAGGGAAACTCCTACAATGAGCAGTTCTTC.

The chain's CDR3 is CASRARSGSSSYEQYF. The DNA for the CDR3 is TGTGCCAGTCGAGCCCGAAGCGGGAGCAGCTCCTACGAGCAGTACTTC. The gene calls are TRBV19 and TRBJ2-7, with TRBD2 matching over 8 bases. CDR3 length equals 16 residues. Germline-derived CDR1 and CDR2 are LNHDA and SQIVND (reference sequence). V dropped 8 bases and J dropped 0; count of bases not matched to a gene: 12.

For the CDR3, the DNA is TGTGCCAGCAGCCACGGGACTAGCGGAACCACAGATACGCAGTATTTT. Amino acids: CASSHGTSGTTDTQYF. This chain links TRBV5-4 with TRBJ2-3; TRBD2 aligns across 11 bases. The junction had 6 bases not matched to a gene; V was cut back by 4 bases and J by 2 bases. Per the germline V gene, CDR1 is SGHNT and CDR2 is YYREEE (reference sequence). The CDR3 totals 16 residues.

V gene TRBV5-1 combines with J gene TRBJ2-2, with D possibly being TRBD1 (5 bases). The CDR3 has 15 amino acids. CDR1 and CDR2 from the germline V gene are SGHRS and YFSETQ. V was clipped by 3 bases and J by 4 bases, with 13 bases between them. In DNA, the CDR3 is TGCGCCAGCAGCTCCGCAGGGATGGGCACCGGGGAGCTGTTTTTT. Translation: CASSSAGMGTGELFF. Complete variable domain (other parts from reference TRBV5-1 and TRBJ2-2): KAGVTQTPRYLIKTRGQQVTLSCSPISGHRSVSWYQQTPGQGLQFLFEYFSETQRNKGNFPGRFSGRQFSNSRSEMNVSTLELGDSALYLCASSSAGMGTGELFFGEGSRLTVL.

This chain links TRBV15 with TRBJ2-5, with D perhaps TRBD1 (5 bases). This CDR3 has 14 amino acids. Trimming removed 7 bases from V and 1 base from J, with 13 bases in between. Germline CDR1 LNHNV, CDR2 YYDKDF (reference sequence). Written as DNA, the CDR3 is TGTGCCACCACGAAAGACAGAGGCCAAGAGACCCAGTACTTC. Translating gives CATTKDRGQETQYF.

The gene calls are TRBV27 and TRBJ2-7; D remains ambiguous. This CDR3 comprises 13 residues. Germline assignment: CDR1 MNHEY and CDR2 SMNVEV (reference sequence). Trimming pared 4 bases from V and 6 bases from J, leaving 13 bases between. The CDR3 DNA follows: TGTGCCAGCAGTTCCTCTCGAGGCGGCGAGCAGTACTTC. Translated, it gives CASSSSRGGEQYF.

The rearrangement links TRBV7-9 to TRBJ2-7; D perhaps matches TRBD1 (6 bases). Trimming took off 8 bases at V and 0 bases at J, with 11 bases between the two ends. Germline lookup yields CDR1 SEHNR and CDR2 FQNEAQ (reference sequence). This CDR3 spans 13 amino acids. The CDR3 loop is CASLGDTSYEQYF. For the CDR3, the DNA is TGTGCCAGCCTCGGGGACACCTCCTACGAGCAGTACTTC.

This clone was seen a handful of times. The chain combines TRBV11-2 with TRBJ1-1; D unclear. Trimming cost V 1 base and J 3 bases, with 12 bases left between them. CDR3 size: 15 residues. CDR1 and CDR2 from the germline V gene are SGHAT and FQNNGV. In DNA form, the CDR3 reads TGTGCCAGCAGCTTAGGTCCCTCCGGGGACACTGAAGCTTTCTTT. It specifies CASSLGPSGDTEAFF.

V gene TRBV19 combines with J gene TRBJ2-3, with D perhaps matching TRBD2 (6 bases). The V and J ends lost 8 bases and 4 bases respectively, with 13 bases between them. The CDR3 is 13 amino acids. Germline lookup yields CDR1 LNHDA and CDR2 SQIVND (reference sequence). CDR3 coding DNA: TGTGCCAGTTCGGCGGGATTGGCAGATACGCAGTATTTT. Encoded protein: CASSAGLADTQYF.

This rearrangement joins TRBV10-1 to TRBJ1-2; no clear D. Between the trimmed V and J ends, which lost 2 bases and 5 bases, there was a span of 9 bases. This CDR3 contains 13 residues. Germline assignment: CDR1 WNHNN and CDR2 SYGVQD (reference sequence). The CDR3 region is CASSEGRKYGYTF. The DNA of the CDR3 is TGCGCCAGCAGTGAGGGCAGGAAGTATGGCTACACCTTC.

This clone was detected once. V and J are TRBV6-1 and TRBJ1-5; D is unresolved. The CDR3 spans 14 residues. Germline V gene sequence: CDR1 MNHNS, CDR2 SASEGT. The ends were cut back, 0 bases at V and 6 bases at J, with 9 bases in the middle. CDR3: CASSEAPRIQPQHF. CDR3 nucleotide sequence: TGTGCCAGCAGTGAAGCGCCTAGGATTCAGCCCCAGCATTTT.

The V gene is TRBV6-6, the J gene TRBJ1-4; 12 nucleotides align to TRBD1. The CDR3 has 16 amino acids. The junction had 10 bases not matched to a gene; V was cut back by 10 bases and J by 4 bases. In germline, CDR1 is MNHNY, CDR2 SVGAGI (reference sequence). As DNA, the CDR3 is TGTGCCACCCGTCCGGGACAGGGGGCATATAATGAAAAACTGTTTTTT. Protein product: CATRPGQGAYNEKLFF.

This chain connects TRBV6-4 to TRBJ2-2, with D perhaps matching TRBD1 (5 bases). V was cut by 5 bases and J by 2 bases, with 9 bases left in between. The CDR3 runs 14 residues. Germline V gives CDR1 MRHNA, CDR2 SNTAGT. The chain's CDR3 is CASSPQGNTGELFF. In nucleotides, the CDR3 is TGTGCCAGCAGTCCCCAGGGAAACACCGGGGAGCTGTTTTTT.

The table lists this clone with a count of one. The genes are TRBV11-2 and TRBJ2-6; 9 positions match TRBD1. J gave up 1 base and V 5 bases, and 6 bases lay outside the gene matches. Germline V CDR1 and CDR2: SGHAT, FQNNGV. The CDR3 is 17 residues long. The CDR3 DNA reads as TGTGCCAGCAGCCGCGGGACAGGGCTTTCTGGGGCCAACGTCCTGACTTTC. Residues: CASSRGTGLSGANVLTF.

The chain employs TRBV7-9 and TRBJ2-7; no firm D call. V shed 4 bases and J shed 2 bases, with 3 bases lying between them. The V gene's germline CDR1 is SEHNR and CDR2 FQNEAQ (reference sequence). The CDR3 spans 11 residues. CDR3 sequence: CASSSTYEQYF. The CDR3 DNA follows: TGTGCCAGCAGCTCAACCTACGAGCAGTACTTC.

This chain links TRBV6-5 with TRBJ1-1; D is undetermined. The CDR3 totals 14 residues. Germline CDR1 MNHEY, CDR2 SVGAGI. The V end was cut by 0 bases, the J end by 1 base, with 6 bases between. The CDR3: CASSYSKANTEAFF. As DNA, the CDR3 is TGTGCCAGCAGTTACTCGAAGGCGAACACTGAAGCTTTCTTT.

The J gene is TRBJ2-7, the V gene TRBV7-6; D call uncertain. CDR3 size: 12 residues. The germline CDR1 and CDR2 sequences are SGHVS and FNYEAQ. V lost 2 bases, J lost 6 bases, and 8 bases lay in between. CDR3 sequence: CASSLTWGEQYF. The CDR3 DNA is TGTGCCAGCAGCTTAACGTGGGGCGAGCAGTACTTC.